These 15 T cell receptor beta chains came from one sample sequenced in a study of CD8 T cells in Susac syndrome. RNA, at about 0.5 to 1 ug, was reverse transcribed with random hexamers. One entry per CDR3 protein, called by TCRdb with MiXCR from the immunoSEQ multiplex PCR reads. This table has 250,000 to 300,000 distinct CDR3 sequences, about 89% appearing once. Material for sequencing was CD8+ T cells from PBMCs. The receptors here all came from a human donor with multiple sclerosis.

In its sample, this clonotype was seen once. V is TRBV9 and J is TRBJ1-1, with D perhaps TRBD1 (6 bases). Trimming took off 2 bases at V and 0 bases at J, with 17 bases between the two ends. Germline V gives CDR1 SGDLS, CDR2 YYNGEE. The CDR3 has 17 residues. The CDR3 region has the DNA TGTGCCAGCAGCGTCAGATCGATGGGGGACATGAACACTGAAGCTTTCTTT. Encoded protein: CASSVRSMGDMNTEAFF.

This chain connects TRBV29-1 to TRBJ2-3; weak D call: TRBD2 (6 bases). Germline CDR1 and CDR2: SQVTM and ANQGSEA. This CDR3 has 16 residues. Trimming left V 6 bases short and J 1 base short, with 20 bases between. The chain's CDR3 is CSVERDFPLGTDTQYF. CDR3 nucleotide sequence: TGCAGCGTAGAAAGGGACTTTCCATTAGGCACAGATACGCAGTATTTT.

The sample holds a few counts of this clonotype. The V and J genes are TRBV6-1 and TRBJ1-1, with D hard to call. V shed 1 base and J shed 2 bases, with 8 bases lying between them. CDR3 length: 14 residues. Germline-derived CDR1 and CDR2 are MNHNS and SASEGT. For the CDR3, the DNA is TGTGCCAGCAGTGAAGGGAATGGAAACACTGAAGCTTTCTTT. Translating gives CASSEGNGNTEAFF.

This clonotype was observed a few times. The V call is TRBV7-2, the J call TRBJ2-1, with no clear D. This CDR3 region has 10 residues. V gave up 3 bases and J gave up 9 bases, with 3 bases separating them. Per the germline V gene, CDR1 is SGHTA and CDR2 is FQGNSA. CDR3 bases: TGTGCCAGCAGCTTTGGTGAGCAGTTCTTC. It translates to CASSFGEQFF.

This chain links TRBV15 with TRBJ2-1; 7 bases align to TRBD2. CDR3 length equals 17 residues. The V gene end was trimmed by 0 bases and the J gene end by 1 base; junction bases not matched to a gene: 6. Looked up from germline, CDR1 is LNHNV and CDR2 is YYDKDF (reference sequence). CDR3 residues: CATSREERGGSYNEQFF. The CDR3 coding sequence is TGTGCCACCAGCAGAGAGGAAAGGGGAGGGTCCTACAATGAGCAGTTCTTC.

The V gene is TRBV4-3, the J gene TRBJ2-7, with TRBD2 as a possible D gene (5 bases). This CDR3 is 16 amino acids long. V lost 0 bases and J lost 3, with 15 bases in between. Germline lookup yields CDR1 LGHNA and CDR2 YSLEER. CDR3 in DNA: TGCGCCAGCAGCCAAGACGGGGTGGAAGCCTTCTACGAGCAGTACTTC. Amino acids: CASSQDGVEAFYEQYF.

This clonotype was observed a single time. The rearrangement uses TRBV7-9 and TRBJ2-7; D remains ambiguous. The CDR3 runs to 14 residues. V was clipped by 6 bases and J by 3 bases, with 15 bases between them. CDR1 and CDR2 (germline): SEHNR, FQNEAQ (reference sequence). This CDR3 is CASRPIGLLYEQYF. Here the CDR3 DNA reads TGTGCCAGCAGACCTATCGGGCTTCTCTACGAGCAGTACTTC.

CDR3 sequence (DNA): TGTGCCAGCAGTTACTCGACTGGACAGGCCTACGAGCAGTACTTC. It yields the protein CASSYSTGQAYEQYF. This chain connects TRBV6-5 to TRBJ2-7, with 7 bases lining up with TRBD1. The germline CDR1 and CDR2 sequences are MNHEY and SVGAGI. The CDR3 spans 15 residues. V trimming: 0 bases; J trimming: 2 bases; junction bases outside the gene matches: 4.

The V and J genes are TRBV7-2 and TRBJ2-7; 7 positions match TRBD1. V was clipped by 10 bases and J by 4 bases; unmatched bases: 13. Germline CDR1 SGHTA, CDR2 FQGNSA. The CDR3 has 14 residues. Here the CDR3 reads CAITPLGQKYEQYF. The DNA for the CDR3 is TGTGCCATAACGCCTCTGGGACAGAAGTACGAGCAGTACTTC.

This clonotype was seen just once. V and J are TRBV28 and TRBJ2-5; 12 positions match TRBD1. The CDR3 consists of 15 residues. After removal of 7 bases from V and 5 bases from J, the junction contained 8 bases not matched to a gene. In germline, CDR1 is MDHEN, CDR2 SYDVKM. DNA for the CDR3: TGTGCCAGCACCGCCGGGACAGGGGGCGGGGAGACCCAGTACTTC. Its protein is CASTAGTGGGETQYF. The full variable domain, with the rest looked up from reference TRBV28 and TRBJ2-5, is DVKVTQSSRYLVKRTGEKVFLECVQDMDHENMFWYRQDPGLGLRLIYFSYDVKMKEKGDIPEGYSVSREKKERFSLILESASTNQTSMYLCASTAGTGGGETQYFGPGTRLLVL.

The rearrangement links TRBV5-4 to TRBJ2-7; the D gene is possibly TRBD2 (6 bases). Germline CDR1 reads SGHNT; CDR2 reads YYREEE (reference sequence). The CDR3 totals 13 residues. Trimming pared 10 bases from V and 2 bases from J, leaving 16 bases between. In DNA, the CDR3 is TGTGCCGCCGGTCGGGAGCCTGCCTACGAGCAGTACTTC. Its translation: CAAGREPAYEQYF.

CDR3 DNA sequence: TGCGCCAGCAGCCCGGACGCGTTAACGGGGGCCAACGTCCTGACTTTC. Protein product: CASSPDALTGANVLTF. The V call is TRBV4-3, the J call TRBJ2-6; D is ambiguous. Germline V gene sequence: CDR1 LGHNA, CDR2 YSLEER. V was clipped by 4 bases and J by 4 bases, with 14 bases between them. The CDR3 consists of 16 residues.

The rearrangement uses TRBV3-1 and TRBJ2-1; no clear D gene. The CDR3 extends over 16 amino acids. In germline, CDR1 is LGHDT, CDR2 YNNKEL (reference sequence). Trimming stripped 3 bases from V and 1 base from J, with 13 bases between. CDR3 residues: CASSHPGIVSYNEQFF. The CDR3, as DNA: TGTGCCAGCAGCCATCCAGGAATTGTTTCCTACAATGAGCAGTTCTTC.

CDR3 sequence: CASSQETITDTQYF. In DNA, the CDR3 is TGCGCCAGCAGCCAAGAAACCATCACAGATACGCAGTATTTT. The rearrangement joins TRBV4-3 to TRBJ2-3; D unresolved. There are 14 residues in the CDR3. Trimming stripped 0 bases from V and 2 bases from J, with 6 bases between. Germline CDR1 reads LGHNA; CDR2 reads YSLEER.

This clonotype was counted between two and nine times. The chain recombines TRBV9 with TRBJ2-7; the match to TRBD1 covers 8 bases. Germline V lookup: CDR1 SGDLS, CDR2 YYNGEE. This CDR3 comprises 15 residues. The V segment lost 4 bases and the J segment 0 bases; nucleotides outside the gene matches: 6. Here the CDR3 reads CASSPRQGPSYEQYF. For the CDR3, the DNA is TGTGCCAGCAGCCCCCGACAGGGGCCCTCCTACGAGCAGTACTTC.